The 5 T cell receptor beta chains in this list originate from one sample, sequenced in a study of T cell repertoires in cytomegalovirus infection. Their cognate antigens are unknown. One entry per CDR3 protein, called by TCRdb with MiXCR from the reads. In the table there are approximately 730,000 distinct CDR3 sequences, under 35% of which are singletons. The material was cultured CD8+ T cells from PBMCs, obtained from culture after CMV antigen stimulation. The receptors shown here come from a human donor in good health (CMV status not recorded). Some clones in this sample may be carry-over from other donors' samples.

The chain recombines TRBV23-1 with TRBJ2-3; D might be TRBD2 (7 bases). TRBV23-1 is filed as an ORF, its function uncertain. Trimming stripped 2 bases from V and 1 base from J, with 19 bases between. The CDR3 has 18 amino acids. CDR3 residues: CASSQTAGAKKGTDTQYF. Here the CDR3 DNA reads TGCGCCAGCAGTCAAACCGCGGGGGCTAAGAAGGGCACAGATACGCAGTATTTT.

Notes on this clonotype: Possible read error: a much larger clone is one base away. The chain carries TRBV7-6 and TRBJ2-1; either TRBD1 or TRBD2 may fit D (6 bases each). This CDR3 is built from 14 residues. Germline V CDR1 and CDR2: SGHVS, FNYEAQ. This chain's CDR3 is CASSLRGKGHEQCF. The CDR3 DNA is TGTGCCAGCAGCCTACGGGGGAAGGGACATGAGCAGTGCTTC.

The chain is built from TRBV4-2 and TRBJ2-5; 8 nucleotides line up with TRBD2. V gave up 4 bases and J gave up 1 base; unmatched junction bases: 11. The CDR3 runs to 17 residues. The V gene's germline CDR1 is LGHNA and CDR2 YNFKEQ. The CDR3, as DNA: TGTGCCAGCAGCCCGGGGTTGCGGGGGGCAACCCAAGAGACCCAGTACTTC. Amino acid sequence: CASSPGLRGATQETQYF.

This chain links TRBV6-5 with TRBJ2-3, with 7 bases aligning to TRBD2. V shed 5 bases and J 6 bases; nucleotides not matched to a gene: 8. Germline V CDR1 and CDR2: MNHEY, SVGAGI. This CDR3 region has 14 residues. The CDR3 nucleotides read TGTGCCAGCAGTCCGACTAGCTTTGTGGATACGCAGTATTTT. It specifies CASSPTSFVDTQYF.

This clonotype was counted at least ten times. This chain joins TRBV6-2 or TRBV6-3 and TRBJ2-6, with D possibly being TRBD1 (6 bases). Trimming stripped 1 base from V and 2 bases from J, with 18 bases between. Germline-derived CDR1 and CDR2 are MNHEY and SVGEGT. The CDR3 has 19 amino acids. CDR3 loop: CASSYWRTDRTAGANVLTF. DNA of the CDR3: TGTGCCAGCAGTTACTGGCGCACCGACAGGACCGCTGGGGCCAACGTCCTGACTTTC.